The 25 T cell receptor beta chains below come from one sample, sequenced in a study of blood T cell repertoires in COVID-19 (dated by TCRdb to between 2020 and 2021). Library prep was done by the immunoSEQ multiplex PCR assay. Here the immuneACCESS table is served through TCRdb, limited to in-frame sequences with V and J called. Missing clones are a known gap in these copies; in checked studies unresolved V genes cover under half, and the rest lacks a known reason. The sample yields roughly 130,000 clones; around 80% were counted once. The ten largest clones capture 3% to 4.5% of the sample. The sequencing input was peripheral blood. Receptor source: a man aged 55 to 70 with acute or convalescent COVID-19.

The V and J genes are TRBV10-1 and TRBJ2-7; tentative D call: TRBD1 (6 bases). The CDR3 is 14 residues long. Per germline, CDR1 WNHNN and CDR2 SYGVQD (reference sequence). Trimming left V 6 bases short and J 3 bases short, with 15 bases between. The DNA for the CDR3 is TGCGCCAGCAGCCTGGACAGATCCTGCTACGAGCAGTACTTC. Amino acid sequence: CASSLDRSCYEQYF.

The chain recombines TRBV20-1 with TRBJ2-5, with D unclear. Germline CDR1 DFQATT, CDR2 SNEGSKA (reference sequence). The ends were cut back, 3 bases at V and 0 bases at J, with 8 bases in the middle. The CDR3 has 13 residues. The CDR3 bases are TGCAGTGCTAGTTCCGCGAACCAAGAGACCCAGTACTTC. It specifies CSASSANQETQYF.

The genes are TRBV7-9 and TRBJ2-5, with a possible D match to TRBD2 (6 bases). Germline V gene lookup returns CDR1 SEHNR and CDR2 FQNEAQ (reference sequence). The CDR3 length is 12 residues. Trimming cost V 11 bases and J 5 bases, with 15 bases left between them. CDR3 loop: CAGSPSAETQYF. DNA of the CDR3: TGTGCCGGGTCTCCTAGCGCGGAGACCCAGTACTTC.

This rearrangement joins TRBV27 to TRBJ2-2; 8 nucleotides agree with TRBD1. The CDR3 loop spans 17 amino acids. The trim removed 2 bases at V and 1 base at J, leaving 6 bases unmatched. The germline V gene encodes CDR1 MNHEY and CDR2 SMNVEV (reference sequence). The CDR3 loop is CASSLRIGTGNTGELFF. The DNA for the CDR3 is TGTGCCAGCAGTTTAAGAATTGGGACAGGGAACACCGGGGAGCTGTTTTTT.

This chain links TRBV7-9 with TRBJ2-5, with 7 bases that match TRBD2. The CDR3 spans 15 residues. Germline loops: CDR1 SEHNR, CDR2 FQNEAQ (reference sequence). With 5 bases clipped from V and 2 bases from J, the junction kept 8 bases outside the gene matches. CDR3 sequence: CASSPSGTTQETQYF. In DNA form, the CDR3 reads TGTGCCAGCAGCCCGAGCGGGACTACGCAAGAGACCCAGTACTTC.

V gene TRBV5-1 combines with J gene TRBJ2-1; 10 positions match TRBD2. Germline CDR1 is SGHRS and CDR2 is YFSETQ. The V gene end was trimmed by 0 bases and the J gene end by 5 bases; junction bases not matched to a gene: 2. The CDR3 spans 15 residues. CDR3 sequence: CASSLGLAGDNEQFF. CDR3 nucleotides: TGCGCCAGCAGCTTGGGCCTAGCGGGAGACAATGAGCAGTTCTTC.

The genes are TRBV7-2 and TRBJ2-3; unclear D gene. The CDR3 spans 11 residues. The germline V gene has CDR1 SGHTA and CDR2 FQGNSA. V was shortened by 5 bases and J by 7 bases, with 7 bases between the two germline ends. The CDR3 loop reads CASSLRYTQYF. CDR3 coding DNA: TGTGCCAGCAGCCTCAGGTATACGCAGTATTTT. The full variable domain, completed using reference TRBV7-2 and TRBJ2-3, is GAGVSQSPSNKVTEKGKDVELRCDPISGHTALYWYRQSLGQGLEFLIYFQGNSAPDKSGLPSDRFSAERTGGSVSTLTIQRTQQEDSAVYLCASSLRYTQYFGPGTRLTVL.

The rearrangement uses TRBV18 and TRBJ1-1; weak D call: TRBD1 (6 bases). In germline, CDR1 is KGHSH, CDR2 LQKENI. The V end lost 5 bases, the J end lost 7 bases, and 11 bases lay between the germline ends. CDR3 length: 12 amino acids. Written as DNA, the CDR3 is TGTGCCAGCTCAGGGGGGGCGTATGAAGCTTTCTTT. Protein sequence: CASSGGAYEAFF. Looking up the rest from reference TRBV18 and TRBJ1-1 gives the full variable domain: NAGVMQNPRHLVRRRGQEARLRCSPMKGHSHVYWYRQLPEEGLKFMVYLQKENIIDESGMPKERFSAEFPKEGPSILRIQQVVRGDSAAYFCASSGGAYEAFFGQGTRLTVV.

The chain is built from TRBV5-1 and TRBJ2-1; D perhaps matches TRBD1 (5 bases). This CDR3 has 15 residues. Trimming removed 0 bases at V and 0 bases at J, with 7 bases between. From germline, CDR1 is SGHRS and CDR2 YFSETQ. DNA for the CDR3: TGCGCCAGCAGCTTGGGACAGACCTCCTACAATGAGCAGTTCTTC. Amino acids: CASSLGQTSYNEQFF.

In DNA, the CDR3 is TGTGCCAGCAGCGGTCCCACTGAAGCTTTCTTT. The encoded protein is CASSGPTEAFF. The chain combines TRBV6-6 with TRBJ1-1; D call uncertain. The CDR3 has 11 residues. In germline, CDR1 is MNHNY, CDR2 SVGAGI (reference sequence). Trimming stripped 6 bases from V and 4 bases from J, with 6 bases between.

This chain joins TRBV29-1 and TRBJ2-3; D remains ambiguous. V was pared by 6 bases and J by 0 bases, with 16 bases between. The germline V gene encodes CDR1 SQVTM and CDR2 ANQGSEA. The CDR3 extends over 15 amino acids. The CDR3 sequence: CSVTTAGTSTDTQYF. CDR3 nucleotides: TGCAGCGTGACGACGGCAGGAACTAGCACAGATACGCAGTATTTT.

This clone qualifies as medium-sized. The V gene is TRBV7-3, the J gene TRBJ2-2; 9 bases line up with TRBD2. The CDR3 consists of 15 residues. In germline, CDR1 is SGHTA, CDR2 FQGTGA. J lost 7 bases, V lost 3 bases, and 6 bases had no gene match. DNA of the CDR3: TGTGCCAGCAGCTTCTTAGCGGGAGTTGGCGGGGAGCTGTTTTTT. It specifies CASSFLAGVGGELFF.

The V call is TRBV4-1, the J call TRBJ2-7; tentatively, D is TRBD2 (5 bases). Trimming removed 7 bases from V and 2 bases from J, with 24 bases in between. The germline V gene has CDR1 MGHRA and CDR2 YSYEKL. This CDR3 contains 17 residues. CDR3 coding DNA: TGCGCCAGCACCCGGGAAGGTGGCGGGCCTTGGCCCTACGAGCAGTACTTC. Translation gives CASTREGGGPWPYEQYF.

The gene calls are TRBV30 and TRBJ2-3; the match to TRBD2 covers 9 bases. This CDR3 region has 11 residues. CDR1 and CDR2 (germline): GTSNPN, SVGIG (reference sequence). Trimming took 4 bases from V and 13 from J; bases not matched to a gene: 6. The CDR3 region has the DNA TGTGCCTGGACCAAAGGGACTAGCAAGTATTTT. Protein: CAWTKGTSKYF.

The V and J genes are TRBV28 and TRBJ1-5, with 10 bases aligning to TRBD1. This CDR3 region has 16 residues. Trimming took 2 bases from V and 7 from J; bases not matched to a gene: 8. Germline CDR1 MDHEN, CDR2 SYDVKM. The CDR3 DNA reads TGTGCCAGCAGTTTAGGACGTCGGACAGGGGGACAGCCCCAGCATTTT. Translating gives CASSLGRRTGGQPQHF.

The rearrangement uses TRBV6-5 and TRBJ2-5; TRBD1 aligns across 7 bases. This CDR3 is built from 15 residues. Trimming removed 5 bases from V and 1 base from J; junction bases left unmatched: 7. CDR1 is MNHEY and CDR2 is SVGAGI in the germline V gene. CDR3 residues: CASSTGVVGQETQYF. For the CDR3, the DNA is TGTGCCAGCAGTACAGGGGTTGTCGGCCAAGAGACCCAGTACTTC.

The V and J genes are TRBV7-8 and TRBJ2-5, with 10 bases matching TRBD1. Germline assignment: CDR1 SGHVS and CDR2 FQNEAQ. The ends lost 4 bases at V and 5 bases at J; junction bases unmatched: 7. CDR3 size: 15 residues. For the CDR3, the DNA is TGTGCCAGCAGCTACGGGACAGGGGATGGGGAGACCCAGTACTTC. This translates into CASSYGTGDGETQYF.

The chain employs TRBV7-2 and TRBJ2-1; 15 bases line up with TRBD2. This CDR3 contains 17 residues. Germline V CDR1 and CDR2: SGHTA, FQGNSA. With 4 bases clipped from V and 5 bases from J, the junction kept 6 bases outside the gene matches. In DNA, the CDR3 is TGTGCCAGCAGCTCCGGGACTAGCGGGAGGCTGAACAATGAGCAGTTCTTC. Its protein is CASSSGTSGRLNNEQFF. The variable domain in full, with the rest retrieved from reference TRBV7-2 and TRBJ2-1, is GAGVSQSPSNKVTEKGKDVELRCDPISGHTALYWYRQSLGQGLEFLIYFQGNSAPDKSGLPSDRFSAERTGGSVSTLTIQRTQQEDSAVYLCASSSGTSGRLNNEQFFGPGTRLTVL.

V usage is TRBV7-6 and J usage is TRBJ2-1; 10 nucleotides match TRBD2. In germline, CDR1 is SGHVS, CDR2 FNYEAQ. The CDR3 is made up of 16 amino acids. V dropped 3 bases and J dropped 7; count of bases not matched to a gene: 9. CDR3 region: CASSFTLAGVLNEQFF. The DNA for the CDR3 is TGTGCCAGCAGCTTTACTCTAGCGGGAGTTCTGAATGAGCAGTTCTTC.

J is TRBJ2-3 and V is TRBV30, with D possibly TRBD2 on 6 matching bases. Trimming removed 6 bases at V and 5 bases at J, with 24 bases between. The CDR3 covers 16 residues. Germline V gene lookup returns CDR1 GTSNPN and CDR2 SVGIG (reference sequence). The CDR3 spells CACTSGLLRGKDTQYF. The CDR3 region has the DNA TGTGCCTGTACCTCGGGACTTCTGCGGGGTAAAGATACGCAGTATTTT.

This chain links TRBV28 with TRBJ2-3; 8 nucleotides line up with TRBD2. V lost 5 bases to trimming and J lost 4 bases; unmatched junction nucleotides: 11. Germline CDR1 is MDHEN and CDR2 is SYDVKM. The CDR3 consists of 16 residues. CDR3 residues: CASSAEARREADTQYF. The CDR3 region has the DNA TGTGCCAGCAGTGCTGAGGCTCGGCGGGAGGCAGATACGCAGTATTTT.

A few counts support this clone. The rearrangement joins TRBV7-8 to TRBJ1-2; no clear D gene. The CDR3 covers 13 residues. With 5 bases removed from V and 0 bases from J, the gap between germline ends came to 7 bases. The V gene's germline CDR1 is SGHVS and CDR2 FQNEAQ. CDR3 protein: CASSTGANYGYTF. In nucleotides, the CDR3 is TGTGCCAGCAGCACGGGAGCTAACTATGGCTACACCTTC.

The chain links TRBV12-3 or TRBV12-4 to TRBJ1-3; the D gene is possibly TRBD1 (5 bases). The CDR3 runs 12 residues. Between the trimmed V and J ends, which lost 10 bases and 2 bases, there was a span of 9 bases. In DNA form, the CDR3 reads TGTGCCACCGCGGGGGCTGGAAACACCATATATTTT. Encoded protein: CATAGAGNTIYF.

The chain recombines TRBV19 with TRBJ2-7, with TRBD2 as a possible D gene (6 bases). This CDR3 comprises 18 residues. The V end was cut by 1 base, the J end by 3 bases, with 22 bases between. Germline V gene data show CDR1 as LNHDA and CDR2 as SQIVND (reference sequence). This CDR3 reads CASSIVGGIGTPFYEQYF. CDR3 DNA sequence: TGTGCCAGTAGTATAGTTGGAGGGATCGGGACTCCCTTCTACGAGCAGTACTTC.

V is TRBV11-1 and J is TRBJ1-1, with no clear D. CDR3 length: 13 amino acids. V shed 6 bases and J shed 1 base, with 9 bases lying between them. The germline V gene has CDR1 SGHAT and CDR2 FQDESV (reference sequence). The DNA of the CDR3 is TGTGCCAGCAGTCACCCCAGGAACACTGAAGCTTTCTTT. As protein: CASSHPRNTEAFF.